A single sample gave rise to the 20 T cell receptor beta chains below, sequenced in a study of T cells in Graves' hyperthyroidism and ophthalmopathy (dated by TCRdb to about 2019). Receptors were amplified or captured by multiplex PCR. The sample was run on an Illumina HiSeq 2000. TCR beta CDR3 regions were amplified from RNA transcripts. For the first round of RT-PCR on the TCR CDR3, the HTBI primer set was used together with the Qiagen OneStep RT-PCR kit. Through fastp at Q25 and MiXCR, TCRdb rebuilt clones from the public reads, retaining in-frame beta chains. One record per CDR3 amino acid sequence lists the most common genes and DNA. This sample is represented by around 610,000 distinct CDR3 sequences; approximately 15% of them were singletons. The ten largest clones take up over 3.5% of the sample. Sequences were obtained from blood. The receptor set was obtained from a woman aged 40 to 50 with Graves' ophthalmopathy.

The chain carries TRBV10-3 and TRBJ2-7; TRBD2 agrees at 9 bases. This CDR3 comprises 14 residues. Trimming removed 8 bases from V and 3 bases from J; junction bases left unmatched: 8. In germline, CDR1 is ENHRY, CDR2 SYGVKD. DNA of the CDR3: TGTGCCATCGGTAGGCTAGCGGGATTCTACGAGCAGTACTTC. The encoded protein is CAIGRLAGFYEQYF.

Ten or more counts support this clonotype. Sequence at one end of the junction differs from germline and may be a read error. The CDR3 reads CASSSPGITGYGYTF. The CDR3 DNA is TGTGCCAGCTCATCACCAGGTATCACAGGCTATGGCTACACCTTC. V and J are TRBV18 and TRBJ1-2, with D maybe TRBD1 (5 bases). CDR1 is KGHSH and CDR2 is LQKENI in the germline V gene. The CDR3 is 15 residues long.

The sample holds many counts of this clonotype. In DNA, the CDR3 is TGTGCCACAACCGGGACTAGCGGGAGTGACAGTAGCGAGCAGTACTTC. It is translated as CATTGTSGSDSSEQYF. The V gene is TRBV19, the J gene TRBJ2-7, with 14 bases identical to TRBD2. The V and J ends lost 10 bases and 6 bases, in that order; junction bases with no gene match: 14. This CDR3 contains 16 residues. Per germline, CDR1 LNHDA and CDR2 SQIVND (reference sequence).

This clonotype has ten or more counts. V usage is TRBV12-3 or TRBV12-4 and J usage is TRBJ1-3; D remains unclear. Trimming cost V 3 bases and J 0 bases, with 12 bases left between them. The length of the CDR3 is 16 residues. The CDR3 sequence: CASSFGDVRSGNTIYF. CDR3 nucleotide sequence: TGTGCCAGCAGTTTTGGAGACGTTCGCTCTGGAAACACCATATATTTT.

This clonotype was found many times. The V gene is TRBV28, the J gene TRBJ1-1; tentatively, D is TRBD1 (6 bases). Trimming took 2 bases from V and 4 from J, leaving 14 bases between them. The CDR3 is 15 residues long. Germline CDR1 MDHEN, CDR2 SYDVKM. CDR3 nucleotides: TGTGCCAGCAGTTTACGGGGGGCGTTGGCCACTGAAGCTTTCTTT. Protein sequence: CASSLRGALATEAFF.

This clonotype was counted many times. This chain connects TRBV29-1 to TRBJ2-7; 10 nucleotides agree with TRBD1. The CDR3 spans 14 residues. Germline CDR1 reads SQVTM; CDR2 reads ANQGSEA. The CDR3 loop reads CRIAVGQGCHEQYF. The CDR3 DNA is TGCAGGATTGCTGTGGGACAGGGGTGCCACGAGCAGTACTTC.

This clonotype has at least ten counts. The V call is TRBV12-3 or TRBV12-4, the J call TRBJ2-7, with TRBD2 identical over 8 bases. Trimming cost V 9 bases and J 6 bases; bases outside gene matches: 7. This CDR3 has 12 amino acids. CDR3 amino acids: CASQERGREQYF. For the CDR3, the DNA is TGTGCCAGTCAAGAGCGGGGGCGCGAGCAGTACTTC.

There are many counts of this clonotype. V usage is TRBV2 and J usage is TRBJ2-2, with D perhaps TRBD2 (5 bases). The CDR3 is 13 residues long. Germline loops: CDR1 SNHLY, CDR2 FYNNEI. V gave up 7 bases and J gave up 4 bases, with 10 bases separating them. As DNA, the CDR3 is TGTGCCAGCACTCGACTACCCACCGGGGAGCTGTTTTTT. Protein: CASTRLPTGELFF.

The CDR3 loop is CASSHDRTSQETQYF. DNA of the CDR3: TGCGCCAGCAGCCATGATCGGACATCCCAAGAGACCCAGTACTTC. The chain has TRBV4-1 and TRBJ2-5, with D possibly being TRBD1 (5 bases). This CDR3 contains 15 residues. The germline V gene encodes CDR1 MGHRA and CDR2 YSYEKL. Trimming removed 3 bases from V and 1 base from J, with 12 bases in between.

The rearrangement uses TRBV2 and TRBJ1-2; a possible D gene is TRBD1 (6 bases). Trimming stripped 4 bases from V and 0 bases from J, with 12 bases between. CDR1 is SNHLY, CDR2 FYNNEI, per germline. The CDR3 is made up of 15 amino acids. The DNA of the CDR3 is TGTGCCAGCAGTGGAGGACAGTCAGCTAACTATGGCTACACCTTC. Translated: CASSGGQSANYGYTF.

The rearrangement uses TRBV5-1 and TRBJ1-2; D is unresolved. Per germline, CDR1 SGHRS and CDR2 YFSETQ. The CDR3 length is 15 residues. V dropped 0 bases and J dropped 2 bases, with 11 bases sitting between them. CDR3 in amino acids: CASSLEAGGNYGYTF. The CDR3 nucleotides read TGCGCCAGCAGCTTGGAAGCAGGAGGAAACTATGGCTACACCTTC. The whole variable domain, remainder taken from reference TRBV5-1 and TRBJ1-2, is KAGVTQTPRYLIKTRGQQVTLSCSPISGHRSVSWYQQTPGQGLQFLFEYFSETQRNKGNFPGRFSGRQFSNSRSEMNVSTLELGDSALYLCASSLEAGGNYGYTFGSGTRLTVV.

This clonotype appeared a few times. The chain is built from TRBV19 and TRBJ2-4, with a weak D call TRBD1 (7 bases). Trimming cost V 3 bases and J 4 bases, with 19 bases left between them. This CDR3 is 17 amino acids long. Germline V CDR1 and CDR2: LNHDA, SQIVND (reference sequence). CDR3 amino acids: CASSMAGQIRIKNIQYF. The CDR3 coding sequence is TGTGCCAGTAGTATGGCGGGACAGATCAGAATTAAAAACATTCAGTACTTC.

The sample holds a few counts of this clonotype. The chain links TRBV28 to TRBJ2-1, with TRBD2 matching 8 bases. This CDR3 region has 15 residues. V trimming: 7 bases; J trimming: 6 bases; junction bases outside the gene matches: 11. CDR1 and CDR2 (germline): MDHEN, SYDVKM. DNA for the CDR3: TGTGCCAGCAATTCCAAGCGGGAGTTGTTCAATGAGCAGTTCTTC. Protein product: CASNSKRELFNEQFF. Together with reference TRBV28 and TRBJ2-1, the CDR3 gives the full variable domain: DVKVTQSSRYLVKRTGEKVFLECVQDMDHENMFWYRQDPGLGLRLIYFSYDVKMKEKGDIPEGYSVSREKKERFSLILESASTNQTSMYLCASNSKRELFNEQFFGPGTRLTVL.

This clonotype was seen repeatedly, ten times or more. The chain uses TRBV9 and TRBJ2-7; 10 bases agree with TRBD1. Germline CDR1 is SGDLS and CDR2 is YYNGEE. Trimming cost V 0 bases and J 3 bases; bases outside gene matches: 3. The CDR3 loop spans 15 amino acids. CDR3 nucleotides: TGTGCCAGCAGCGTAGGGGGGACAGGGGACTACGAGCAGTACTTC. Protein product: CASSVGGTGDYEQYF.

The gene calls are TRBV29-1 and TRBJ2-5; TRBD1 might be the D (6 bases). CDR3 size: 13 residues. V shed 5 bases and J shed 5 bases, with 15 bases lying between them. Germline CDR1 is SQVTM and CDR2 is ANQGSEA. CDR3 sequence: CSVRGGFRETQYF. CDR3 nucleotides: TGCAGCGTTAGAGGGGGATTCAGGGAGACCCAGTACTTC.

This clonotype was recorded many times. This sequence joins TRBV6-2 or TRBV6-3 and TRBJ2-7; 8 bases line up with TRBD1. The CDR3 length is 15 residues. V trimming: 8 bases; J trimming: 3 bases; junction bases outside the gene matches: 12. CDR1 is MNHEY, CDR2 SVGEGT, per germline. The CDR3 DNA is TGTGCCAGCCGAGACCCCGGACAGGGTCTCTACGAGCAGTACTTC. This encodes CASRDPGQGLYEQYF.

This clonotype came up many times. The chain recombines TRBV6-1 with TRBJ1-2, with a weak D call TRBD1 (5 bases). Trimming pared 6 bases from V and 3 bases from J, leaving 14 bases between. The CDR3 spans 14 residues. CDR1 is MNHNS, CDR2 SASEGT, per germline. The DNA for the CDR3 is TGTGCCAGCAGAGCAGGGCCTCCCGACTATGGCTACACCTTC. Its translation is CASRAGPPDYGYTF.

In its sample, this clonotype was seen many times. The genes are TRBV2 and TRBJ1-1; 8 positions match TRBD1. The germline V gene encodes CDR1 SNHLY and CDR2 FYNNEI. The CDR3 extends over 15 amino acids. Germline trimming cut 3 bases from V and 4 bases from J; bases unmatched to any gene: 7. The CDR3 bases are TGTGCCAGCAGTGAGGAAACAGGGGGAAGCACTGAAGCTTTCTTT. It yields the protein CASSEETGGSTEAFF.

This clonotype has ten or more counts. The chain couples TRBV12-3 or TRBV12-4 to TRBJ2-7; no reliable D call. Trimming stripped 4 bases from V and 0 bases from J, with 7 bases between. This CDR3 spans 13 amino acids. This CDR3 reads CASSSAASYEQYF. CDR3 DNA: TGTGCCAGCAGTTCGGCAGCCTCCTACGAGCAGTACTTC.

This clonotype has a count of ten or more. The gene calls are TRBV12-3 or TRBV12-4 and TRBJ1-1; D not resolved. The V end lost 8 bases, the J end lost 6 bases, and 22 bases lay between the germline ends. This CDR3 region has 15 residues. CDR3 loop: CASYKGSWGGSEAFF. The CDR3 region has the DNA TGTGCCAGCTATAAGGGCAGTTGGGGAGGCTCTGAAGCTTTCTTT.